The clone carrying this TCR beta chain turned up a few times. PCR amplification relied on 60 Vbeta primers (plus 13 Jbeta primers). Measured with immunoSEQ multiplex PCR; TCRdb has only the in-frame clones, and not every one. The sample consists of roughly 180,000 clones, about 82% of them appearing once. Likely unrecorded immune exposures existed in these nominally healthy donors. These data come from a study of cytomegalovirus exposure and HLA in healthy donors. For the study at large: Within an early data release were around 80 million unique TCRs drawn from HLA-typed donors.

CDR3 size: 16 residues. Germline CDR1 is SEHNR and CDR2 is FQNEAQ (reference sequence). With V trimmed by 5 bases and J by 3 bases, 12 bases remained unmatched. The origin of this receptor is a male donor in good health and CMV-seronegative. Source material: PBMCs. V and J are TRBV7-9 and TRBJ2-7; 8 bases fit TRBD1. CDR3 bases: TGTGCCAGCAGCCAAGATTGGACAGGGAATTACTACGAGCAGTACTTC. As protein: CASSQDWTGNYYEQYF.